This TCR beta chain was documented in a study of control samples from healthy donors and cancer patients. Sequenced by immunoSEQ multiplex PCR; TCRdb stores in-frame clones only, minus some. The sample has about 100,000 clones; 80% to 95% are singletons. CDR1 is SGHKS, CDR2 YYEKEE, per germline (reference sequence). Trimming took 1 base from V and 6 from J, leaving 11 bases between them. The CDR3 covers 13 residues. The specimen was blood. This clonotype originated in a man between 18 and 29 years old in good health. This sequence joins TRBV5-5 and TRBJ2-7; no firm D call. The CDR3 bases are TGTGCCAGCAGCTTGATTCGATGGGGCGAGCAGTACTTC. The encoded protein is CASSLIRWGEQYF.